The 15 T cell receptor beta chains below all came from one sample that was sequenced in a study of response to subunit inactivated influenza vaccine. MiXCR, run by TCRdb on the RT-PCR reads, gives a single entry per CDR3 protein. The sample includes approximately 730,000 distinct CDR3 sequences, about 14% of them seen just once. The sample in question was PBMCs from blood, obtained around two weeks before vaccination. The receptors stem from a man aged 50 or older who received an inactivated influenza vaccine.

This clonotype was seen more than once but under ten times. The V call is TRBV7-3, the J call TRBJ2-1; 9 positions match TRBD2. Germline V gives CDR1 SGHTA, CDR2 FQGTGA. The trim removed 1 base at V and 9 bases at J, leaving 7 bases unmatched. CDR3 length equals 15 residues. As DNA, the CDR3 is TGTGCCAGCAGCTTAAACGGAATAGCGGGAGCTGAGCAGTTCTTC. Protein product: CASSLNGIAGAEQFF. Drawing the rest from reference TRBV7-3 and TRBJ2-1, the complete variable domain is GAGVSQTPSNKVTEKGKYVELRCDPISGHTALYWYRQSLGQGPEFLIYFQGTGAADDSGLPNDRFFAVRPEGSVSTLKIQRTERGDSAVYLCASSLNGIAGAEQFFGPGTRLTVL.

CDR3 region: CASSFKGISSGANVLTF. Here the CDR3 DNA reads TGTGCCAGCAGTTTTAAGGGGATAAGCTCTGGGGCCAACGTCCTGACTTTC. This chain links TRBV12-3 or TRBV12-4 with TRBJ2-6; D possibly corresponds to TRBD1 (5 bases). This CDR3 contains 17 residues. The V end was cut by 3 bases, the J end by 0 bases, with 12 bases between.

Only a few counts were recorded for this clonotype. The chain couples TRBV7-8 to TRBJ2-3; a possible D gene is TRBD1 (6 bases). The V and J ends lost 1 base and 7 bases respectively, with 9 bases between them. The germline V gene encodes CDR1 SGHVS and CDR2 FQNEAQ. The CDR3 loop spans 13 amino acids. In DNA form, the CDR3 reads TGTGCCAGCAGCTTAGGAAGGGGGAATACGCAGTATTTT. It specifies CASSLGRGNTQYF.

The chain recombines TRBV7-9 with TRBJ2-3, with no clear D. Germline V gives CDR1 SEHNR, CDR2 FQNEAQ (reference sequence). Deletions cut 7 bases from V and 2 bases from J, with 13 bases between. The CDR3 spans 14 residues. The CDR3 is CASTPPVNTDTQYF. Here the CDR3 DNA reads TGTGCCAGCACCCCGCCAGTTAACACAGATACGCAGTATTTT. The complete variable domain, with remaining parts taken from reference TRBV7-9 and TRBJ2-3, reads DTGVSQNPRHKITKRGQNVTFRCDPISEHNRLYWYRQTLGQGPEFLTYFQNEAQLEKSRLLSDRFSAERPKGSFSTLEIQRTEQGDSAMYLCASTPPVNTDTQYFGPGTRLTVL.

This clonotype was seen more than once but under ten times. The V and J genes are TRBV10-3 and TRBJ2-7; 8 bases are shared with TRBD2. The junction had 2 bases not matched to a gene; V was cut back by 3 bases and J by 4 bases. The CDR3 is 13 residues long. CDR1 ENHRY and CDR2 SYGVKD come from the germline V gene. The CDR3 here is CAISDGLAYEQYF. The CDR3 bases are TGTGCCATCAGTGACGGACTAGCATACGAGCAGTACTTC.

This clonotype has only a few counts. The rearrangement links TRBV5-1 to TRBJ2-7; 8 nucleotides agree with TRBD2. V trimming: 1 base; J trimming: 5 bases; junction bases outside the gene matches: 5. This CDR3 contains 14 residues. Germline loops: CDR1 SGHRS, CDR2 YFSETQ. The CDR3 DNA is TGCGCCAGCAGCTTGCAAGCGGGAGTAGACGAGCAGTACTTC. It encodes CASSLQAGVDEQYF. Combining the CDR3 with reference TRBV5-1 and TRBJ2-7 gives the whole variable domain KAGVTQTPRYLIKTRGQQVTLSCSPISGHRSVSWYQQTPGQGLQFLFEYFSETQRNKGNFPGRFSGRQFSNSRSEMNVSTLELGDSALYLCASSLQAGVDEQYFGPGTRLTVT.

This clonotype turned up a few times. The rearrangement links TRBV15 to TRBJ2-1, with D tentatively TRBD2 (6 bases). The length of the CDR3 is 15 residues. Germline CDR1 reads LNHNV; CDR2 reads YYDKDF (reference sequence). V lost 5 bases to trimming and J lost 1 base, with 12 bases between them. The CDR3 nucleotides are TGTGCCACCAGCGAACTCGGGGGTTCCTACAATGAGCAGTTCTTC. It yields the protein CATSELGGSYNEQFF.

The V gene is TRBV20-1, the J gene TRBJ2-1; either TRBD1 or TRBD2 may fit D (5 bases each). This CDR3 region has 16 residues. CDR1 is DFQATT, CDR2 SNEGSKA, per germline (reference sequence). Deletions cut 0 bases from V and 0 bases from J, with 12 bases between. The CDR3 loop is CSAREVAGSSYNEQFF. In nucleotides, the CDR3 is TGCAGTGCTAGAGAGGTGGCAGGGAGCTCCTACAATGAGCAGTTCTTC.

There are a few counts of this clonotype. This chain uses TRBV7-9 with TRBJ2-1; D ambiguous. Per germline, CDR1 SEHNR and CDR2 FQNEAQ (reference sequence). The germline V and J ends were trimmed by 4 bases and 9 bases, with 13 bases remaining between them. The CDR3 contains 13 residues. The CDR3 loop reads CASSSGSAFEQFF. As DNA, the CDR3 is TGTGCCAGCAGCTCAGGAAGCGCGTTTGAGCAGTTCTTC.

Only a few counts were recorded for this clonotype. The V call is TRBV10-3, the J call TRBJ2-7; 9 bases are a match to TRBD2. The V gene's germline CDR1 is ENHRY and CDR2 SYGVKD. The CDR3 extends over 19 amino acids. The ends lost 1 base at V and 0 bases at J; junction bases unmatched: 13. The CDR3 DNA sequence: TGTGCCATCAGTGAGTACAGGGCGCTAGCGGGACCTTACTCCTACGAGCAGTACTTC. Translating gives CAISEYRALAGPYSYEQYF.

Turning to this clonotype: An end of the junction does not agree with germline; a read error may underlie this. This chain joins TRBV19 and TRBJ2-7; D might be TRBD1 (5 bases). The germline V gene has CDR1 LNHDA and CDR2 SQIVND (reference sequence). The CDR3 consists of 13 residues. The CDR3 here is CASSIGQGYEHYF. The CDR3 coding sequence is TGTGCCAGTAGTATTGGGCAGGGCTACGAGCATTACTTC.

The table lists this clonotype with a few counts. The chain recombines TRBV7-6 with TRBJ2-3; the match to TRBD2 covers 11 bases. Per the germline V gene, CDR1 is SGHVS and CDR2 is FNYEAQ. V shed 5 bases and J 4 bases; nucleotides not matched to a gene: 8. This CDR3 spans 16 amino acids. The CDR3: CASSPRLAGQADTQYF. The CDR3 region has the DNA TGTGCCAGCAGCCCGCGACTAGCGGGACAGGCAGATACGCAGTATTTT.

CDR3 region: CSARPLIWSYEQYF. The CDR3 coding sequence is TGCAGTGCTAGGCCATTGATATGGTCCTACGAGCAGTACTTC. The V call is TRBV20-1, the J call TRBJ2-7; D ambiguous. This CDR3 is built from 14 residues. The V end lost 3 bases, the J end lost 1 base, and 13 bases lay between the germline ends. Per the germline V gene, CDR1 is DFQATT and CDR2 is SNEGSKA (reference sequence).

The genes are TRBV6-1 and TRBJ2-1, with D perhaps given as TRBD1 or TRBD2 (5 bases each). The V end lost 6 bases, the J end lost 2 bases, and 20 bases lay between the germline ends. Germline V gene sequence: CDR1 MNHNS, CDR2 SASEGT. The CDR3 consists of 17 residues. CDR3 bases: TGTGCCAGCAGCCTCGGGATCACTCAGGGTGCCTACAATGAGCAGTTCTTC. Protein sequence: CASSLGITQGAYNEQFF.

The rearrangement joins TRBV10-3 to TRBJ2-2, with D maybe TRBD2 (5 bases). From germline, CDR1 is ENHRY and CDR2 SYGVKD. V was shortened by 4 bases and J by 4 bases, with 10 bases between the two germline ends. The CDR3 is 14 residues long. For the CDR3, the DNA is TGTGCCATCAGTGCCCGGGATGCCACCGGGGAGCTGTTTTTT. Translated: CAISARDATGELFF.